One and the same sample provided the 18 T cell receptor beta chains below, sequenced in a study of T cells in Graves' hyperthyroidism and ophthalmopathy. It was RNA transcripts that yielded the amplified TCR beta CDR3 regions. The HTBI primer set served for first-round RT-PCR of the TCR CDR3. TCRdb called the multiplex PCR reads again in MiXCR, with one record for every CDR3 protein. The repertoire consists of about 580,000 distinct CDR3 sequences, with more than 45% occurring once and the leading ten covering around 7.7%. Sequenced material: peripheral blood or thyroid tissue (not recorded which). These receptors all come from a woman under 30 with Graves' hyperthyroidism.

CDR3 DNA: TGTGCCAGCAGCTTGGGGCGTTTGGTGAACACTGAAGCTTTCTTT. This sequence encodes CASSLGRLVNTEAFF. The V and J genes are TRBV7-6 and TRBJ1-1; a weak D match, TRBD1 (5 bases). The CDR3 has 15 residues. Trimming removed 3 bases from V and 0 bases from J, with 11 bases in between. Germline V gene lookup returns CDR1 SGHVS and CDR2 FNYEAQ.

This clonotype has more than one count but fewer than ten. CDR3: CASSEAGEPETQYF. DNA of the CDR3: TGTGCCAGCAGTGAAGCGGGAGAGCCCGAGACCCAGTACTTC. This chain links TRBV27 with TRBJ2-5; TRBD2 matches at 8 bases. V was pared by 5 bases and J by 5 bases, with 7 bases of the junction left unmatched. Germline lookup yields CDR1 MNHEY and CDR2 SMNVEV (reference sequence). CDR3 length: 14 residues.

V is TRBV7-6 and J is TRBJ1-2, with unresolved D. The CDR3 loop spans 15 amino acids. V was clipped by 2 bases and J by 4 bases, with 14 bases between them. Per germline, CDR1 SGHVS and CDR2 FNYEAQ. CDR3 loop: CASSLWGGIIYGYTF. CDR3 sequence (DNA): TGTGCCAGCAGCTTATGGGGAGGCATTATCTATGGCTACACCTTC.

On this clonotype itself: Being one base from a much bigger clone, this may be a read error. V gene TRBV20-1 combines with J gene TRBJ2-7; no clear D gene. Germline loops: CDR1 DFQATT, CDR2 SNEGSKA (reference sequence). V gave up 5 bases and J gave up 1 base, with 18 bases separating them. The CDR3 length is 15 residues. The CDR3 is CSAGWAWADSYEQYF. The CDR3 bases are TGCAGTGCTGGGTGGGCGTGGGCGGATTCCTACGAGCAGTACTTC.

This clonotype was detected ten times or more. V usage is TRBV20-1 and J usage is TRBJ2-5; D perhaps matches TRBD1 (5 bases). Germline V lookup: CDR1 DFQATT, CDR2 SNEGSKA (reference sequence). Deletions cut 2 bases from V and 2 bases from J, with 12 bases between. The CDR3 sequence is 14 residues long. CDR3 amino acids: CSARPRQLQETQYF. CDR3 nucleotides: TGCAGTGCTAGACCCCGACAGTTACAAGAGACCCAGTACTTC.

This clonotype was counted between two and nine times. The rearrangement links TRBV7-2 to TRBJ2-7; TRBD2 aligns across 8 bases. CDR3 length: 15 amino acids. V trimming: 1 base; J trimming: 2 bases; junction bases outside the gene matches: 4. Looked up from germline, CDR1 is SGHTA and CDR2 is FQGNSA. CDR3 in amino acids: CASSLELAGTYEQYF. In nucleotides, the CDR3 is TGTGCCAGCAGCTTAGAGCTAGCGGGCACCTACGAGCAGTACTTC.

As concerns this clonotype: This CDR3 is missing its conserved last phenylalanine or tryptophan, likely due to a read error. The DNA is left out, because the CDR3 cannot be placed on it with certainty; the CDR3 is given as TCRdb lists it. The chain uses TRBV27 and TRBJ1-6. The CDR3 region is 8 residues in length, termini included. Germline V gene lookup returns CDR1 MNHEY and CDR2 SMNVEV (reference sequence). The CDR3 reads CASSFSPS.

Ten or more counts support this clonotype. The chain has TRBV20-1 and TRBJ2-7; the D is unclear. The CDR3 extends over 13 amino acids. Germline values: CDR1 DFQATT, CDR2 SNEGSKA (reference sequence). Trimming pared 0 bases from V and 3 bases from J, leaving 9 bases between. The CDR3 is CSARDAQVYEQYF. The CDR3 region has the DNA TGCAGTGCTAGAGACGCCCAGGTCTACGAGCAGTACTTC.

The chain has TRBV2 and TRBJ2-5; TRBD2 agrees at 14 bases. The DNA end is a closer match to TRBJ2-1, so the J assignment may be wrong. Germline V lookup: CDR1 SNHLY, CDR2 FYNNEI. This CDR3 region has 16 residues. DNA for the CDR3: TGTGCCAGCTCTGTGGGACTAGCGGGAGATAAGGGTGAGCAGTTCTTC. Translation: CASSVGLAGDKGEQFF.

A few counts support this clonotype. The V gene is TRBV6-5, the J gene TRBJ2-5, with 9 bases matching TRBD1. The CDR3 covers 16 residues. V shed 7 bases, J shed 2 bases, and the junction held 11 bases outside the gene matches. The germline gives CDR1 MNHEY, CDR2 SVGAGI. CDR3 region: CASTSQRQGGQETQYF. The DNA of the CDR3 is TGTGCCAGCACTTCACAAAGACAGGGGGGTCAAGAGACCCAGTACTTC.

This clonotype was counted only a few times. The chain uses TRBV2 and TRBJ2-2; D is ambiguous. Between the trimmed V and J ends, which lost 5 bases and 5 bases, there was a span of 18 bases. CDR1 and CDR2 from the germline V gene are SNHLY and FYNNEI. This CDR3 comprises 16 residues. CDR3 DNA: TGTGCCAGCAGTCCAATCCCGGTAGGGCTGACCGGGGAGCTGTTTTTT. Translating gives CASSPIPVGLTGELFF.

This clonotype has just a few counts. V usage is TRBV20-1 and J usage is TRBJ2-3; D uncertain. Germline CDR1 reads DFQATT; CDR2 reads SNEGSKA (reference sequence). The CDR3 covers 13 residues. Trimming took 6 bases from V and 0 from J, leaving 10 bases between them. The CDR3 region is CSAYETSTDTQYF. The CDR3 DNA reads as TGCAGTGCATACGAAACCAGCACAGATACGCAGTATTTT.

Concerning this clonotype itself: This may be a read error, as it is one base from a much larger clone. The V call is TRBV6-5, the J call TRBJ1-6; D remains unclear. The CDR3 consists of 17 residues. Looked up from germline, CDR1 is MNHEY and CDR2 is SVGAGI. The V end lost 7 bases, the J end lost 5 bases, and 21 bases lay between the germline ends. The CDR3 coding sequence is TGTGCCAGCAAGTTACAAAACTTCGGACTGAATAATTCACCCCTCCACTTT. Its protein is CASKLQNFGLNNSPLHF.

This clonotype was detected many times. The chain has TRBV5-6 and TRBJ1-2; the D is unclear. V lost 1 base and J lost 4, with 8 bases in between. This CDR3 comprises 13 residues. CDR1 is SGHDT, CDR2 YYEEEE, per germline. The CDR3 loop is CASSLRGFYGYTF. In nucleotides, the CDR3 is TGTGCCAGCAGCTTGCGAGGGTTCTATGGCTACACCTTC.

This clonotype appeared many times. The chain joins TRBV7-8 to TRBJ2-5; 11 positions match TRBD2. Trimming removed 2 bases from V and 5 bases from J; junction bases left unmatched: 10. CDR1 SGHVS and CDR2 FQNEAQ come from the germline V gene. CDR3 size: 17 residues. CDR3: CASSLSLAGVRRETQYF. The CDR3, as DNA: TGTGCCAGCAGCTTATCACTAGCGGGAGTAAGACGGGAGACCCAGTACTTC.

There are many counts of this clonotype. The chain carries TRBV6-6 and TRBJ1-3; possible D gene TRBD1, 5 bases. V dropped 2 bases and J dropped 3 bases, with 8 bases sitting between them. Looked up from germline, CDR1 is MNHNY and CDR2 is SVGAGI (reference sequence). The CDR3 length is 14 residues. This chain's CDR3 is CASSYRGSGNTIYF. The CDR3, as DNA: TGTGCCAGCAGTTACAGGGGAAGTGGAAACACCATATATTTT.

A note on this clonotype: This may come from a read error, since a much larger clone is one base off. The chain couples TRBV9 to TRBJ2-2; possibly TRBD2 for D (7 bases). V was trimmed by 4 bases and J by 7 bases, leaving 17 bases between them. The germline CDR1 and CDR2 sequences are SGDLS and YYNGEE. The CDR3 contains 15 residues. In DNA form, the CDR3 reads TGTGCCAGCAGCTCTGACGGGGGGCAGAACGGGGAGCTGTTTTTT. Its protein product is CASSSDGGQNGELFF.

V and J are TRBV20-1 and TRBJ2-5; D is possibly TRBD1 (6 bases). Deletions cut 3 bases from V and 1 base from J, with 18 bases between. The CDR3 spans 16 residues. CDR1 is DFQATT and CDR2 is SNEGSKA in the germline V gene (reference sequence). The CDR3 bases are TGCAGTGCTAGCTCGGGGCAGGGGATGCCCCAAGAGACCCAGTACTTC. This codes for CSASSGQGMPQETQYF.